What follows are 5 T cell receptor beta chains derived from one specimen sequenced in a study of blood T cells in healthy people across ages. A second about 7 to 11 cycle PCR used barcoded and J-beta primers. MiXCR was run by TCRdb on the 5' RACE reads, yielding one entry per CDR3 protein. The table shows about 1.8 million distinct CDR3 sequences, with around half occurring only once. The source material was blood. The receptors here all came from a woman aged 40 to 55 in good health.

CDR3 nucleotide sequence: TGTGCCATCAGTGGGGTACAGGCCGATGAGCAGTTCTTC. Translating gives CAISGVQADEQFF. The V call is TRBV10-3, the J call TRBJ2-1; perhaps TRBD1 as D (5 bases). Germline CDR1 reads ENHRY; CDR2 reads SYGVKD. The ends were cut back, 4 bases at V and 8 bases at J, with 12 bases in the middle. The CDR3 extends over 13 amino acids.

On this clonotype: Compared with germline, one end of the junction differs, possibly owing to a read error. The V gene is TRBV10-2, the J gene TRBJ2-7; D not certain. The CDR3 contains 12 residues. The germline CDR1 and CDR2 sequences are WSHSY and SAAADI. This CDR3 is CASRESIYEQYF. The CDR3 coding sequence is TGCGCCAGCAGGGAGTCAATATACGAGCAGTACTTC.

The CDR3 nucleotides read TGTGCCAGCAGTTACGGGGAAACCTACAATGAGCAGTTCTTC. It yields the protein CASSYGETYNEQFF. The V call is TRBV6-5, the J call TRBJ2-1; no clear D gene. The V and J ends lost 2 bases and 2 bases respectively, with 7 bases between them. The CDR3 consists of 14 residues. Germline-derived CDR1 and CDR2 are MNHEY and SVGAGI.

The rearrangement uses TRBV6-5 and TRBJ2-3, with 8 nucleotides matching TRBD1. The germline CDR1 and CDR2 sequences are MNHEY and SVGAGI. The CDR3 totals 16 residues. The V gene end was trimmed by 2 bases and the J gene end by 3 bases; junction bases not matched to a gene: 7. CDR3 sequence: CASSYDRGFVTDTQYF. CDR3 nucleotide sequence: TGTGCCAGCAGTTACGACAGGGGATTCGTGACAGATACGCAGTATTTT.

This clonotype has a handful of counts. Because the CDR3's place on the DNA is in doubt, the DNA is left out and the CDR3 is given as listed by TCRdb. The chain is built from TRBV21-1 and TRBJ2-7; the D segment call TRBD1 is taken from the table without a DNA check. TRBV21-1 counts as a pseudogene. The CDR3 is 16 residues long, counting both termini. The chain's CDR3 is CASSKGVGQGSYEQYF.